The T cell receptor (beta chain) under discussion was sequenced for a study of control samples from healthy donors and cancer patients. Assay: immunoSEQ multiplex PCR; the TCRdb copy retains only in-frame clones and omits some. This sample has about 180,000 clones, with almost 90% found just once. The CDR3 spans 14 residues. Germline lookup yields CDR1 LGHDT and CDR2 YNNKEL (reference sequence). The germline V and J ends were trimmed by 1 base and 1 base, with 7 bases remaining between them. This receptor was taken from a woman in her forties or fifties in good health. Sequencing input: blood. The chain is built from TRBV3-1 (or the pseudogene TRBV3-2) and TRBJ1-1, with D possibly matching TRBD1 (5 bases). CDR3: CASSQARGNTEAFF. In DNA form, the CDR3 reads TGTGCCAGCAGCCAAGCTAGGGGGAACACTGAAGCTTTCTTT.